The TCR beta chain under discussion was sequenced for a study of cytomegalovirus exposure and HLA in healthy donors. Whole-study results and caveats: It was likely that a cluster of highly shared sequence variants was a sequencing artifact. A later analysis linked a missense DCLRE1C variant to TCR beta V- and J-gene trimming. The authors enumerated 150 to 200 TCR beta chains as linked to cytomegalovirus. Reported performance of the classifier showed diagnosis of cytomegalovirus status with high specificity and sensitivity.

As regards this clone: Its antigen is currently unknown.

A multiplex PCR was run with 60 Vbeta primers and 13 Jbeta primers. Using immunoSEQ multiplex PCR, the repertoire was profiled, and TCRdb retains in-frame clones only, with some absent. The repertoire has about 200,000 clones, over 80% of them found once; the top ten carry roughly 0.7%. Trimming stripped 4 bases from V and 3 bases from J, with 20 bases between. The CDR3 spans 17 residues. CDR1 and CDR2 from the germline V gene are SGHRS and YFSETQ. The V call is TRBV5-1, the J call TRBJ2-1; D possibly corresponds to TRBD2 (7 bases). This TCR was sampled from a boy aged 2 to 10 in good health and CMV-seronegative. The material sequenced was PBMCs. The CDR3 loop is CASSGRPEGGVYNEQFF. CDR3 nucleotides: TGCGCCAGCAGCGGCCGTCCTGAGGGGGGGGTCTACAATGAGCAGTTCTTC.